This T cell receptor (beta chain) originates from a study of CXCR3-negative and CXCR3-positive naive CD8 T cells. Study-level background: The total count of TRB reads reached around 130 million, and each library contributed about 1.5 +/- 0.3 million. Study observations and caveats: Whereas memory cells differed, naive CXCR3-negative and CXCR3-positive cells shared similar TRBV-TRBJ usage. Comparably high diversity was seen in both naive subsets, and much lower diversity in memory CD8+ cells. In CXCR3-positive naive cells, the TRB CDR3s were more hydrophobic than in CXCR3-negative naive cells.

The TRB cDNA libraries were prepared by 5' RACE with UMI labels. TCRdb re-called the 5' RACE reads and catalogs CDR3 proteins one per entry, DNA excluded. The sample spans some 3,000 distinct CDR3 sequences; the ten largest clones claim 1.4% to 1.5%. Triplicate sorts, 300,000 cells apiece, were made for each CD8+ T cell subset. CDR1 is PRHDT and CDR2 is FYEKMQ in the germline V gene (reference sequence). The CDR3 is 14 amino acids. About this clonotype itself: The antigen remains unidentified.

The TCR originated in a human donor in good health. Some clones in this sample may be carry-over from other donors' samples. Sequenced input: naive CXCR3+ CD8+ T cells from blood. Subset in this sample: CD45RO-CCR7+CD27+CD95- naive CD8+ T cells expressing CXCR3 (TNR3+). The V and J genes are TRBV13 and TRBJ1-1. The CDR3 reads CASSLPTVSTEAFF. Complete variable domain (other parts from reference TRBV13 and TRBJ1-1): AAGVIQSPRHLIKEKRETATLKCYPIPRHDTVYWYQQGPGQDPQFLISFYEKMQSDKGSIPDRFSAQQFSDYHSELNMSSLELGDSALYFCASSLPTVSTEAFFGQGTRLTVV.